The clone carrying this T cell receptor beta chain was counted a few times. Its antigen remains unidentified. These data come from a study of CD8+ T cells in alopecia areata. Study-wide results and caveats: Greater clonality was observed in lesional scalp samples, especially alopecia totalis/universalis, versus normal scalp. Only one nonresponder was present, which leaves the link between baseline CD8+ expansion and response uncertain.

The CDR3 contains 15 residues. V lost 1 base to trimming and J lost 7 bases, with 13 bases between them. The germline V gene encodes CDR1 SEHNR and CDR2 FQNEAQ (reference sequence). RNA, once extracted, was reverse transcribed into cDNA for use as the sequencing template. TCRdb's copy holds only in-frame clones and misses some; the assay was immunoSEQ multiplex PCR. The data contain approximately 210,000 clones, about 60% of them singletons. The sample's treatment: oral pan-JAK inhibitor, 5-10 mg twice daily. PBMCs served as the source from which CD4+ and CD8+ T cells were sorted. The input for sequencing was CD4+ T cells sorted from blood, taken at week 4, from a patient treated with tofacitinib. This receptor was obtained from a human donor with alopecia areata. The chain combines TRBV7-9 with TRBJ1-4; D may be TRBD1 (6 bases). DNA of the CDR3: TGTGCCAGCAGCTTAGGACAGGTTCGATCTGAAAAACTGTTTTTT. Its translation is CASSLGQVRSEKLFF.